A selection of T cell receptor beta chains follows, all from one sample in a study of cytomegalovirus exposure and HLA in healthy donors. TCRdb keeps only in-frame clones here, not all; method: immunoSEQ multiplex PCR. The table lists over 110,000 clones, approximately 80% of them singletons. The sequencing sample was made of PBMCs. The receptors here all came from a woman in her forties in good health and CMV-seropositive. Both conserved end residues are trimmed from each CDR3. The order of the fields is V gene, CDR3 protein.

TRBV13	ASSSGRPYNEQF
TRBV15	ATSARTTYNEQF
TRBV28	ASSLVVAGEQPQH
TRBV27	ASSFKGNQPQH
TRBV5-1	ASSLVRETQY
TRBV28	ASSLQAFPQH
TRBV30	AWTGLAGYEQY
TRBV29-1	SVDVETDTQY
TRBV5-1	ASSLNSGSRETQY
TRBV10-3	AISEAGASEQY
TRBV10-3	AISGTSGSDEQY
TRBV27	ASSPVQGQGHNEQF
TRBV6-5	ASSYGTSQETQY
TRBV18	ASSPTGIYRTTDTQY
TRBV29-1	SPDTGTGDSYEQY